This T cell receptor (beta chain) was recorded in a study of cytomegalovirus exposure and HLA in healthy donors. CDR1 and CDR2 (germline): LNHDA, SQIVND (reference sequence). The CDR3 runs to 16 residues. Trimming cost V 2 bases and J 3 bases; bases outside gene matches: 6. As for this clone: Antigen specificity is unknown.

Sequencing used immunoSEQ multiplex PCR; TCRdb keeps in-frame clones, though not all of them. Of about 200,000 clones in the sample, 80% to 90% were seen once. General observations from the study: Subsequent analysis of the 95 to 150 validation repertoires found a tendency for first-cohort TCR clusters to co-occur.

The specimen sequenced was PBMCs. The receptor was derived from a woman aged 18-29 years in good health and CMV-seropositive. The chain employs TRBV19 and TRBJ2-5; 10 bases are shared with TRBD2. In nucleotides, the CDR3 is TGTGCCAGTAGTATACTCGGGCTAGCGGGAGAAGAGACCCAGTACTTC. Protein: CASSILGLAGEETQYF.